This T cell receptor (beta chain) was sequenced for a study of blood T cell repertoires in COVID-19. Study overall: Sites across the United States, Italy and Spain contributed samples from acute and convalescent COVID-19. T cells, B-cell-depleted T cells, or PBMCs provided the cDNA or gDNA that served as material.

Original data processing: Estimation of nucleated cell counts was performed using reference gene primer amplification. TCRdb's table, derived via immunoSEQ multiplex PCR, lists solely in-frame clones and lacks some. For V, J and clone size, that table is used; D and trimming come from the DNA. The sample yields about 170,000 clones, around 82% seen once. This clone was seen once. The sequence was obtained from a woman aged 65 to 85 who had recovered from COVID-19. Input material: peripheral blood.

CDR3 sequence (DNA): TGTGCCAGCAGCTATGGGTCTAGGGGGCTTGAAGCTTTCTTT. This translates into CASSYGSRGLEAFF. V usage is TRBV5-6 and J usage is TRBJ1-1, with 7 bases aligning to TRBD1. Germline assignment: CDR1 SGHDT and CDR2 YYEEEE. The V and J ends lost 3 bases and 7 bases, in that order; junction bases with no gene match: 9. This CDR3 comprises 14 residues.